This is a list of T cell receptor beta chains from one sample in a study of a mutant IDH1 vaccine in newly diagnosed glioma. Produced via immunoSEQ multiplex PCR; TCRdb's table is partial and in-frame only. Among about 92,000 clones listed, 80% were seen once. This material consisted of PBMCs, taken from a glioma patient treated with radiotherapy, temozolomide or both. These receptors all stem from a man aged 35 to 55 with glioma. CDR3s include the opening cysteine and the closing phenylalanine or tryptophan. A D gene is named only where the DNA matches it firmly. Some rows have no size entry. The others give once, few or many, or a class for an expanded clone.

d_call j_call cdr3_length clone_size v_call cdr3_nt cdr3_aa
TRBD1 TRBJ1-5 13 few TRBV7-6 TGTGCCAGCAGCTTAACCCTAGGACAGGCCCAGCATTTT CASSLTLGQAQHF
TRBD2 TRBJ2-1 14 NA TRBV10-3 TGTGCCAGCAGTTACACTAGCGGGAGCTATGAGCAGTTCTTC CASSYTSGSYEQFF
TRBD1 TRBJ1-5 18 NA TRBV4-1 TGCGCCAGCAGCCAAGATCCAGGGGGGGCCGACTCCGATGGGTCCCAGCATTTT CASSQDPGGADSDGSQHF
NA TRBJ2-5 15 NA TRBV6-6 TGTGCCAGCAGCGATTCCCAGGGGGGCCAAGAGACCCAGTACTTC CASSDSQGGQETQYF
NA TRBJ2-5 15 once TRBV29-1 TGCAGCGTTGAAGATGCCCAGATGGTAGAGGAGACCCAGTACTTC CSVEDAQMVEETQYF
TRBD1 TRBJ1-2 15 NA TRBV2 TGTGCCAGCAAATTTACAGGGGGCGCGGACTATGGCTACACCTTC CASKFTGGADYGYTF
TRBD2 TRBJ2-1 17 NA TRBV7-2 TGTGCCAGCAGCTCCCAGGTCCTAGCGGGAGGTCACAATGAGCAGTTCTTC CASSSQVLAGGHNEQFF
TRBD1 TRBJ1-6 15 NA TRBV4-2 TGTGCCAGCAGCCCGAGGGAGGGGGCCAATTCACCCCTCCACTTT CASSPREGANSPLHF
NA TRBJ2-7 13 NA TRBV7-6 TGTGCCAGCAGCTCCCCCCCTACCTACGAGCTGTACTTC CASSSPPTYELYF
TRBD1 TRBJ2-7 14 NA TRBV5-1 TGCGCCAGCAGCTTGCGGACAGGATCCTACGAGCAGTACTTC CASSLRTGSYEQYF
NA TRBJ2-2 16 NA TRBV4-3 TGCGCCAGCAGCCAAGAGGTCAGGGTGTGGACCGGGGAGCTGTTTTTT CASSQEVRVWTGELFF
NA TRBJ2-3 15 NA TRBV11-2 TGTGCCAGCAGCTTAGGAGCTAGCGCTACAGATACGCAGTATTTT CASSLGASATDTQYF
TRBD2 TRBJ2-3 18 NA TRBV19 TGTGCCAGTAGCGTTGAGCCTTATAGCGGGGGGTACACAGATACGCAGTATTTT CASSVEPYSGGYTDTQYF